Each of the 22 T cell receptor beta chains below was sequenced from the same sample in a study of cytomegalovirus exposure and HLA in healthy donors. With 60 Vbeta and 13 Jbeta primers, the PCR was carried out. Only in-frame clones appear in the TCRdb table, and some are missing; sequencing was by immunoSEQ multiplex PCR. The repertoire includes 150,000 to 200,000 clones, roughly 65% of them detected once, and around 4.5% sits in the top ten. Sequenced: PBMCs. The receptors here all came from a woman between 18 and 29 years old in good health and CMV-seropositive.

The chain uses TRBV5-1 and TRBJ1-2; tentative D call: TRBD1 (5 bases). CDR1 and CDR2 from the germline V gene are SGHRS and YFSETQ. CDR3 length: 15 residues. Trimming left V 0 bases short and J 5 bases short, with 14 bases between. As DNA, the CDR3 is TGCGCCAGCAGCTTGGGGGCAGGGATGAATTATGGCTACACCTTC. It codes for CASSLGAGMNYGYTF.

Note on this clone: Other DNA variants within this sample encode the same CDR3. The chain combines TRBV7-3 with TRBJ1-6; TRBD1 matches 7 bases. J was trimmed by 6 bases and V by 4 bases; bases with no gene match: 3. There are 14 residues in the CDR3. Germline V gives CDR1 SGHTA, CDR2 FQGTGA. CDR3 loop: CASSSGTANSPLHF. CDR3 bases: TGTGCCAGCAGCTCCGGGACAGCTAATTCACCCCTCCACTTT.

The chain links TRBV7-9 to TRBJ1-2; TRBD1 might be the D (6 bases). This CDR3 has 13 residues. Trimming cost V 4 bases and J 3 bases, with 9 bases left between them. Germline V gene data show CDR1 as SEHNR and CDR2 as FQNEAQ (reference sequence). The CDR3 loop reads CASSSRGYYGYTF. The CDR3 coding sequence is TGTGCCAGCAGCTCTAGGGGGTACTATGGCTACACCTTC.

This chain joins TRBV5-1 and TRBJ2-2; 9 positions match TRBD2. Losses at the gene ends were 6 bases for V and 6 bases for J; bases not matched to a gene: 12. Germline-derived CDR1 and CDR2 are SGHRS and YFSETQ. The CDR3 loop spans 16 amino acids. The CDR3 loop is CASTVVAGAESGELFF. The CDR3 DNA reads TGCGCCAGCACGGTGGTAGCGGGAGCGGAATCCGGGGAGCTGTTTTTT.

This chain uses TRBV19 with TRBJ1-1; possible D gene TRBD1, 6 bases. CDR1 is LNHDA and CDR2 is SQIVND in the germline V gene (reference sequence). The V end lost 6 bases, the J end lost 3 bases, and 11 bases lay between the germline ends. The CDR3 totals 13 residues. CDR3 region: CASSPTGHTEAFF. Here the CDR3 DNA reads TGTGCCAGTAGCCCTACAGGGCACACTGAAGCTTTCTTT.

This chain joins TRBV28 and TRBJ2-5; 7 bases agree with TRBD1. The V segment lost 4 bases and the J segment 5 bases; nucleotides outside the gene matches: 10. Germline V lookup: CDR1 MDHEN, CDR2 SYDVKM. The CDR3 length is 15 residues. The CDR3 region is CASSSPRTGAETQYF. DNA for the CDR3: TGTGCCAGCAGTTCCCCAAGGACAGGAGCGGAGACCCAGTACTTC.

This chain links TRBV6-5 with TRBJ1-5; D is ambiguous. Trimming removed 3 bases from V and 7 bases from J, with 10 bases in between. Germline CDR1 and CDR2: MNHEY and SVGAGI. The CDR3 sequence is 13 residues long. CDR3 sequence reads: CASSYNSRQPQHF. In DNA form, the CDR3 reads TGTGCCAGCAGTTATAATTCGCGCCAGCCCCAGCATTTT.

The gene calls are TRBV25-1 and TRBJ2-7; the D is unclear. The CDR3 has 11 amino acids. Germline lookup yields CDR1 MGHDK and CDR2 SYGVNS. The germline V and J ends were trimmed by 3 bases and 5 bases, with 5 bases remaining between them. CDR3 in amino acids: CASSDIDEQYF. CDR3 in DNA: TGTGCCAGCAGTGATATAGACGAGCAGTACTTC.

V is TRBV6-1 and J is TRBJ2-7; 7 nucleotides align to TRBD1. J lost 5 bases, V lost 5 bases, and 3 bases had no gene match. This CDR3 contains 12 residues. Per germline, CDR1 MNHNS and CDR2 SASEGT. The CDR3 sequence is CASSRDSHEQYF. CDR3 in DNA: TGTGCCAGCAGTAGGGACAGTCACGAGCAGTACTTC.

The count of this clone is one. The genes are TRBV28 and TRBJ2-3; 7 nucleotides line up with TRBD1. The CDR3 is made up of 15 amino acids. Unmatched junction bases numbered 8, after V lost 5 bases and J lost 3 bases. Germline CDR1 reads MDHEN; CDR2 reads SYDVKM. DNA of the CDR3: TGTGCCAGCAGTCGTCGTGGCAGGGGGACAGATACGCAGTATTTT. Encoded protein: CASSRRGRGTDTQYF.

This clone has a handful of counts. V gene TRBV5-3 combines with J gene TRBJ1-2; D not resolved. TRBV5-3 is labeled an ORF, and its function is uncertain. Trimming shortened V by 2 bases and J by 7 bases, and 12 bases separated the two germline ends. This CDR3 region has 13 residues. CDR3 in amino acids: CARSFFELGGYTF. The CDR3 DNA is TGTGCCAGAAGCTTCTTTGAGCTCGGTGGCTACACCTTC.

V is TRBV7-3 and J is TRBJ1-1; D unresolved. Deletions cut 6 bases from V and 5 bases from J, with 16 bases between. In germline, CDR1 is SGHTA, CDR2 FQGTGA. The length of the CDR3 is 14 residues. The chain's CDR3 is CASSSGSRWTEAFF. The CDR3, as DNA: TGTGCCAGCAGTTCGGGATCTCGCTGGACTGAAGCTTTCTTT. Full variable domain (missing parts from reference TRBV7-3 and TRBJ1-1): GAGVSQTPSNKVTEKGKYVELRCDPISGHTALYWYRQSLGQGPEFLIYFQGTGAADDSGLPNDRFFAVRPEGSVSTLKIQRTERGDSAVYLCASSSGSRWTEAFFGQGTRLTVV.

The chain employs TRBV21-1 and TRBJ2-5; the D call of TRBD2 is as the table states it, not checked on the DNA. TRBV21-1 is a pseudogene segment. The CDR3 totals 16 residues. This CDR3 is CASSKTRGGTQETQYF. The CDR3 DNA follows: TGTGCCAGCAGCAAAACCCGGGGGGGAACTCAAGAGACCCAGTACTTC.

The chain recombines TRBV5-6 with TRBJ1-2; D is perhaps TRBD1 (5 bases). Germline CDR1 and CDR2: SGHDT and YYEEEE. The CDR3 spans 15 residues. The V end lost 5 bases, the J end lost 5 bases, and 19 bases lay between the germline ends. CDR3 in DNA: TGTGCCAGCAGGTTCTTCAGTGGGGCTGGGTATGGCTACACCTTC. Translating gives CASRFFSGAGYGYTF.

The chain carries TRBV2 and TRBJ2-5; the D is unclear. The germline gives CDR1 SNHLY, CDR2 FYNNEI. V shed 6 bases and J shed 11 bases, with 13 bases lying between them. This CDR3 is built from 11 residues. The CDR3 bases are TGTGCCAGCAGCTACGTCGATGAGCAGTACTTC. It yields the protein CASSYVDEQYF.

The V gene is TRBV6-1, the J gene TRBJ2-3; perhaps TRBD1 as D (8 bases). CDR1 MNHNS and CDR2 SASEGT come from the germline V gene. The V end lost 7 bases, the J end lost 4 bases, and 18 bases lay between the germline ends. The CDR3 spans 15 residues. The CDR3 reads CASNIQGGIADTQYF. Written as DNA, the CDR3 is TGTGCCAGCAATATACAGGGGGGGATCGCAGATACGCAGTATTTT.

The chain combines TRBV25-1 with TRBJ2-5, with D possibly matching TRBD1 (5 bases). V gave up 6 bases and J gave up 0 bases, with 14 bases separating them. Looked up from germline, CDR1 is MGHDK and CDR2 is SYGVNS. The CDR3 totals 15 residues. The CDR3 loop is CASRRQITYQETQYF. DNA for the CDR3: TGTGCCAGCAGGAGACAGATAACGTACCAAGAGACCCAGTACTTC.

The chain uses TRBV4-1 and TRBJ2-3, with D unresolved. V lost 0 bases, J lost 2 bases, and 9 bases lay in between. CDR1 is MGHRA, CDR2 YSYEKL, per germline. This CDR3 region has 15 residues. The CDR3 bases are TGCGCCAGCAGCCAAGATGAGCTCGACACAGATACGCAGTATTTT. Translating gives CASSQDELDTDTQYF.

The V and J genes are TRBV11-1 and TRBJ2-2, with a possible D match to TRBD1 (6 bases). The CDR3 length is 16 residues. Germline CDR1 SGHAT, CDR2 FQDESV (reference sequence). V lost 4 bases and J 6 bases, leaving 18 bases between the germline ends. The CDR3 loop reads CASSSRQALTSGELFF. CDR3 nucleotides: TGTGCCAGCAGCTCCAGACAGGCATTGACCTCCGGGGAGCTGTTTTTT.

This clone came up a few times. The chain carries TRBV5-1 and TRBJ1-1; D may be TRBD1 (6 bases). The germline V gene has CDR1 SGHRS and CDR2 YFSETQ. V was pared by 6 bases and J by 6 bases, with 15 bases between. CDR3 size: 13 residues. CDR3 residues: CASTLGGDSEAFF. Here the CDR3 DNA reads TGCGCCAGCACCCTTGGGGGCGATTCTGAAGCTTTCTTT.

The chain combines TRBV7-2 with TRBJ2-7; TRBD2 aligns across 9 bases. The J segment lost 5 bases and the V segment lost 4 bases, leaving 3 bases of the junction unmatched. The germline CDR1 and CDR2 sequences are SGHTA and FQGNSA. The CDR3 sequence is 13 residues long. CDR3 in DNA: TGTGCCAGCAGCTCACGGACTAGCGACGAGCAGTACTTC. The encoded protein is CASSSRTSDEQYF.

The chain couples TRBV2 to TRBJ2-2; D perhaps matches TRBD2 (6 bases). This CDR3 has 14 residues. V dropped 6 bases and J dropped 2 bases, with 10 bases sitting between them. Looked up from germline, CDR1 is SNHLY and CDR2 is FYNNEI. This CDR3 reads CASRRGLNTGELFF. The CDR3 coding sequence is TGTGCCAGCAGACGGGGGTTAAACACCGGGGAGCTGTTTTTT.